The T cell receptor (beta chain) described here comes from a study of T cell responses to AZD1222 COVID-19 vaccine. The V gene's germline CDR1 is LGHDT and CDR2 YNNKEL (reference sequence). This CDR3 contains 12 residues. Between the trimmed V and J ends, which lost 1 base and 3 bases, there was a span of 4 bases. Libraries were prepared by immunoSEQ multiplex PCR; TCRdb keeps only in-frame clonotypes and omits some of them. The table lists approximately 150,000 clones, approximately 90% of them singletons. The receptor was derived from an adult who received the AZD1222 COVID-19 vaccine. The chain is built from TRBV3-1 (or the pseudogene TRBV3-2) and TRBJ2-7; D is unclear. The sample here was peripheral blood, taken 28 days after the second AZD1222 dose. The CDR3 nucleotides are TGTGCCAGCAGCCAAGGTTACTACGAGCAGTACTTC. Amino acid sequence: CASSQGYYEQYF.